What follows are 25 T cell receptor beta chains derived from one specimen sequenced in a study of OX40 agonist ivuxolimab in advanced cancers. Method: immunoSEQ multiplex PCR; TCRdb's copy keeps in-frame clones and lacks some. This table has about 64,000 clones, roughly 80% appearing once. The specimen was CD4+ or CD8+ T cells sorted from blood, collected in a trial of the OX40 agonist ivuxolimab. All receptors derive from an adult with an advanced solid tumor such as melanoma, head and neck, liver or kidney cancer.

Of note for this clone: At one end, the junction sequence differs from germline, possibly due to a read error. The J gene is TRBJ2-1, the V gene TRBV18; 7 bases align to TRBD1. The germline V gene encodes CDR1 KGHSH and CDR2 LQKENI. The CDR3 is 16 amino acids. The DNA of the CDR3 is TGTGCCAGCACACCACCGAACAGGGGTCCCTACAATGAGCAGTTCTTC. It is translated as CASTPPNRGPYNEQFF.

This rearrangement joins TRBV7-9 to TRBJ2-7, with D possibly being TRBD1 or TRBD2 (5 bases each). Germline V gene sequence: CDR1 SEHNR, CDR2 FQNEAQ (reference sequence). Trimming removed 3 bases from V and 7 bases from J, with 16 bases in between. The CDR3 covers 14 residues. CDR3 amino acids: CASSFDHPGREQYF. The CDR3 nucleotides read TGTGCCAGCAGCTTCGATCACCCGGGGCGGGAGCAGTACTTC.

The chain uses TRBV29-1 and TRBJ2-3; 10 bases align to TRBD2. J lost 8 bases, V lost 3 bases, and 11 bases had no gene match. CDR3 size: 15 residues. Per the germline V gene, CDR1 is SQVTM and CDR2 is ANQGSEA. The CDR3 sequence is CSVEGLATAVGTQYF. The CDR3 nucleotides are TGCAGCGTTGAGGGACTAGCGACGGCGGTGGGTACGCAGTATTTT.

This clone was seen a single time. The chain joins TRBV7-3 to TRBJ2-3; D perhaps matches TRBD2 (5 bases). Trimming took off 4 bases at V and 1 base at J, with 9 bases between the two ends. The V gene's germline CDR1 is SGHTA and CDR2 FQGTGA. The CDR3 totals 14 residues. In DNA form, the CDR3 reads TGTGCCAGCAGCTCCATCGGGGGCACAGATACGCAGTATTTT. Protein sequence: CASSSIGGTDTQYF.

The chain combines TRBV4-3 with TRBJ2-3; D unclear. This CDR3 contains 16 residues. V was cut by 1 base and J by 0 bases, with 11 bases left in between. The germline V gene has CDR1 LGHNA and CDR2 YSLEER. The CDR3 bases are TGCGCCAGCAGCCAAGGTGTCATCACTAGCACAGATACGCAGTATTTT. Protein: CASSQGVITSTDTQYF.

V gene TRBV30 combines with J gene TRBJ2-7; tentative D call: TRBD1 (5 bases). V was clipped by 0 bases and J by 6 bases, with 12 bases between them. This CDR3 is 13 amino acids long. CDR1 and CDR2 from the germline V gene are GTSNPN and SVGIG (reference sequence). The CDR3 DNA reads TGTGCCTGGAGTGTACAGCCAGGGCCCGAGCAGTACTTC. Its protein product is CAWSVQPGPEQYF.

The chain joins TRBV30 to TRBJ1-3, with D unresolved. Looked up from germline, CDR1 is GTSNPN and CDR2 is SVGIG (reference sequence). Trimming stripped 0 bases from V and 2 bases from J, with 8 bases between. The CDR3 sequence is 14 residues long. The CDR3 loop is CAWSVLSPGNTIYF. Here the CDR3 DNA reads TGTGCCTGGAGTGTACTATCCCCTGGAAACACCATATATTTT.

The V gene is TRBV6-4, the J gene TRBJ2-2; D possibly matches TRBD1 or TRBD2 (5 bases each). Germline-derived CDR1 and CDR2 are MRHNA and SNTAGT. Deletions cut 0 bases from V and 0 bases from J, with 5 bases between. The CDR3 is 15 amino acids. CDR3 DNA sequence: TGTGCCAGCAGTGACTCGGGGGCGAACACCGGGGAGCTGTTTTTT. Translation gives CASSDSGANTGELFF.

The CDR3 spells CASSPEGGHTEAFF. As DNA, the CDR3 is TGTGCCAGCAGCCCAGAGGGAGGGCACACTGAAGCTTTCTTT. The chain links TRBV7-9 to TRBJ1-1; D call uncertain. This CDR3 region has 14 residues. Germline V gene lookup returns CDR1 SEHNR and CDR2 FQNEAQ (reference sequence). V was pared by 5 bases and J by 3 bases, with 13 bases between.

The chain joins TRBV6-4 to TRBJ1-2; D ambiguous. Germline values: CDR1 MRHNA, CDR2 SNTAGT. The CDR3 totals 13 residues. The germline V and J ends were trimmed by 0 bases and 6 bases, with 8 bases remaining between them. The CDR3 nucleotides read TGTGCCAGCAGTGACTCGAGGGTCCATGGCTACACCTTC. It encodes CASSDSRVHGYTF.

The rearrangement joins TRBV7-8 to TRBJ1-1; TRBD1 might be the D (6 bases). The CDR3 has 14 residues. Per the germline V gene, CDR1 is SGHVS and CDR2 is FQNEAQ. The germline V and J ends were trimmed by 2 bases and 5 bases, with 12 bases remaining between them. CDR3 in amino acids: CASSLRGAETEAFF. The CDR3 nucleotides are TGTGCCAGCAGCTTAAGGGGGGCAGAGACTGAAGCTTTCTTT.

CDR3 sequence reads: CATSRGRRTTTDTQYF. The CDR3 nucleotides are TGTGCCACCAGCAGAGGGCGGCGGACCACCACAGATACGCAGTATTTT. The V call is TRBV15, the J call TRBJ2-3, with no clear D. This CDR3 region has 16 residues. Germline V gene data show CDR1 as LNHNV and CDR2 as YYDKDF (reference sequence). The V end lost 1 base, the J end lost 2 bases, and 13 bases lay between the germline ends.

This clone is medium-sized (0.01 to 0.1%) in the sample. V usage is TRBV19 and J usage is TRBJ1-4, with D possibly being TRBD1 (5 bases). Germline V lookup: CDR1 LNHDA, CDR2 SQIVND (reference sequence). Deletions cut 5 bases from V and 8 bases from J, with 24 bases between. CDR3 length: 17 amino acids. The CDR3 sequence is CASSSLPGAATHEKLFF. CDR3 in DNA: TGTGCCAGTAGTTCCCTCCCCGGGGCCGCCACCCACGAAAAACTGTTTTTT.

The chain uses TRBV7-9 and TRBJ1-1; D unclear. Deletions cut 1 base from V and 4 bases from J, with 4 bases between. This CDR3 has 12 residues. CDR1 and CDR2 (germline): SEHNR, FQNEAQ (reference sequence). The CDR3 DNA follows: TGTGCCAGCAGCTTAGGCGTCACTGAAGCTTTCTTT. Translating gives CASSLGVTEAFF.

J is TRBJ2-3 and V is TRBV4-2; TRBD2 aligns across 10 bases. Germline V gene sequence: CDR1 LGHNA, CDR2 YNFKEQ. The CDR3 is 18 residues long. V was clipped by 1 base and J by 5 bases; unmatched bases: 12. CDR3 protein: CASSQALAGVPEEDTQYF. Written as DNA, the CDR3 is TGTGCCAGCAGCCAAGCGCTAGCGGGGGTGCCCGAAGAAGATACGCAGTATTTT.

The table lists this clone with a count of one. The V and J genes are TRBV2 and TRBJ2-6; D gene unclear. The CDR3 is 19 amino acids. V dropped 6 bases and J dropped 0 bases, with 21 bases sitting between them. Looked up from germline, CDR1 is SNHLY and CDR2 is FYNNEI. The CDR3 sequence is CASRYKTEPSSSGANVLTF. The CDR3 bases are TGTGCCAGCAGATATAAGACGGAGCCTTCCAGCTCTGGGGCCAACGTCCTGACTTTC.

The V gene is TRBV10-3, the J gene TRBJ1-6; D unresolved. V gave up 3 bases and J gave up 1 base, with 4 bases separating them. CDR3 length: 14 residues. Per germline, CDR1 ENHRY and CDR2 SYGVKD. CDR3 DNA: TGTGCCATCAGTGAAGGATCCTATAATTCACCCCTCCACTTT. Encoded protein: CAISEGSYNSPLHF.

In its sample, this clone was seen a few times. The V call is TRBV19, the J call TRBJ1-1; no clear D gene. This CDR3 has 14 amino acids. Trimming removed 7 bases from V and 1 base from J, with 13 bases in between. Per germline, CDR1 LNHDA and CDR2 SQIVND (reference sequence). The CDR3 region has the DNA TGTGCCAGTACGTGGAGACTCGGGAACACTGAAGCTTTCTTT. Residues: CASTWRLGNTEAFF.

This clone has only one observation. This chain links TRBV7-9 with TRBJ2-5; tentative D call: TRBD2 (5 bases). This CDR3 region has 12 residues. Germline V lookup: CDR1 SEHNR, CDR2 FQNEAQ (reference sequence). V was cut by 1 base and J by 11 bases, with 11 bases left in between. CDR3 region: CASSLVPREQYF. The CDR3, as DNA: TGTGCCAGCAGCTTAGTACCGAGGGAGCAGTACTTC.

The rearrangement uses TRBV30 and TRBJ1-6; maybe TRBD1 (6 bases). Germline loops: CDR1 GTSNPN, CDR2 SVGIG (reference sequence). The CDR3 contains 15 residues. Trimming removed 0 bases at V and 5 bases at J, with 11 bases between. As DNA, the CDR3 is TGTGCCTGGAGTGTAGGGGGTGGAGATAATTCACCCCTCCACTTT. Translating it yields CAWSVGGGDNSPLHF.

The chain uses TRBV7-6 and TRBJ1-1; D gene ambiguous. The CDR3 length is 13 residues. Trimming left V 2 bases short and J 4 bases short, with 8 bases between. CDR1 is SGHVS and CDR2 is FNYEAQ in the germline V gene. CDR3 sequence reads: CASSLWATTEAFF. DNA for the CDR3: TGTGCCAGCAGCTTATGGGCCACCACTGAAGCTTTCTTT.

This clone was counted between two and nine times. V is TRBV18 and J is TRBJ1-1; 7 bases fit TRBD1. Germline values: CDR1 KGHSH, CDR2 LQKENI. The V segment lost 3 bases and the J segment 10 bases; nucleotides outside the gene matches: 2. There are 11 residues in the CDR3. CDR3 nucleotide sequence: TGTGCCAGCTCACCTCGACAGGGAGCTTTCTTT. This translates into CASSPRQGAFF.

The chain links TRBV6-5 to TRBJ2-1; tentative D call: TRBD2 (6 bases). Trimming pared 0 bases from V and 9 bases from J, leaving 12 bases between. CDR1 is MNHEY and CDR2 is SVGAGI in the germline V gene. The CDR3 spans 14 residues. The CDR3 loop reads CASSYSDYGSEQFF. The DNA of the CDR3 is TGTGCCAGCAGTTACTCAGACTACGGGAGTGAGCAGTTCTTC.

The rearrangement links TRBV5-1 to TRBJ1-4; the D is unclear. This CDR3 contains 14 residues. Looked up from germline, CDR1 is SGHRS and CDR2 is YFSETQ. V was shortened by 0 bases and J by 5 bases, with 8 bases between the two germline ends. CDR3 coding DNA: TGCGCCAGCAGCTTGGAGTCGGTCAATGAAAAACTGTTTTTT. Its protein is CASSLESVNEKLFF. The full variable domain, its missing parts supplied by reference TRBV5-1 and TRBJ1-4, is KAGVTQTPRYLIKTRGQQVTLSCSPISGHRSVSWYQQTPGQGLQFLFEYFSETQRNKGNFPGRFSGRQFSNSRSEMNVSTLELGDSALYLCASSLESVNEKLFFGSGTQLSVL.

J is TRBJ2-5 and V is TRBV19, with D tentatively TRBD1 (5 bases). Germline V gives CDR1 LNHDA, CDR2 SQIVND (reference sequence). Trimming cost V 3 bases and J 4 bases, with 15 bases left between them. The CDR3 contains 15 residues. The CDR3 protein is CASSIPTAEGETQYF. CDR3 bases: TGTGCCAGTAGTATTCCGACAGCTGAAGGAGAGACCCAGTACTTC.